This is a list of T cell receptor beta chains from one sample in a study of early T cells in non-severe SARS-CoV-2 infection. In TCRdb, the 5' RACE reads were re-called with MiXCR into one record per CDR3 protein. The sample has about 72,000 distinct CDR3 sequences; 10% are singletons. Sample: whole blood, taken at baseline. The source is an adult who was a healthcare worker with PCR-confirmed SARS-CoV-2 infection or an uninfected control (not recorded which). The CDR3 runs from the conserved cysteine through the conserved F or W. A D gene is named only where the DNA matches it firmly. Part of the rows lack a size; the others show once, few, many or a class for expanded clones.

d_call,v_call,j_call,clone_size,cdr3_aa,cdr3_nt
.,TRBV7-8,TRBJ2-5,few,CASSPPGVGETQYF,TGTGCCAGCAGCCCGCCGGGGGTTGGAGAGACCCAGTACTTC
.,TRBV4-2,TRBJ2-7,few,CASSQSVPHEQYF,TGTGCCAGCAGCCAATCCGTTCCCCACGAGCAGTACTTC
TRBD1,TRBV7-2,TRBJ2-5,.,CASSSPQGAETQYF,TGTGCCAGCAGCTCCCCTCAGGGGGCAGAGACCCAGTACTTC
TRBD2,TRBV10-3,TRBJ2-3,.,CAISPAGELSDTQYF,TGTGCCATCAGCCCAGCGGGGGAACTCTCAGATACGCAGTATTTT
.,TRBV7-3,TRBJ2-2,many,CASSIDGAMSTGELFF,TGTGCCAGCAGCATAGACGGAGCCATGAGCACCGGGGAGCTGTTTTTT
.,TRBV6-5,TRBJ1-4,many,CASGLREDLNEKLFF,TGTGCCAGCGGACTCCGGGAGGATCTAAATGAAAAACTGTTTTTT
.,TRBV7-2,TRBJ2-1,.,CASSPRGAGYNEQFF,TGTGCCAGCAGCCCCCGGGGGGCGGGCTACAATGAGCAGTTCTTC
TRBD2,TRBV30,TRBJ2-1,many,CAWSGTSGAREQFF,TGTGCCTGGAGTGGGACTAGCGGGGCTCGGGAGCAGTTCTTC
TRBD1,TRBV3-1,TRBJ1-6,few,CASSQGQGATPLHF,TGTGCCAGCAGCCAAGGACAGGGGGCAACACCCCTCCACTTT
TRBD2,TRBV6-2/TRBV6-3,TRBJ2-3,few,CASSYRRLAGAGGTDTQYF,TGTGCCAGCAGTTACCGACGACTAGCGGGGGCCGGGGGCACAGATACGCAGTATTTT
.,TRBV6-6,TRBJ1-5,few,CASSYHRDDQPQHF,TGTGCCAGCAGTTACCACAGGGACGATCAGCCCCAGCATTTT
TRBD1,TRBV20-1,TRBJ1-1,few,CSASAGTVNTEAFF,TGCAGTGCTAGCGCCGGGACAGTGAACACTGAAGCTTTCTTT
TRBD1,TRBV12-3/TRBV12-4,TRBJ1-1,.,CASARGDRVTEAFF,TGTGCCAGCGCCAGGGGGGACAGGGTCACTGAAGCTTTCTTT
.,TRBV5-1,TRBJ2-3,.,CASSLAQGMDTQYF,TGCGCCAGCAGCTTGGCACAGGGTATGGATACGCAGTATTTT
TRBD2,TRBV19,TRBJ2-4,few,CASSIGGGADIQYF,TGTGCCAGTAGTATCGGCGGGGGGGCGGACATTCAGTACTTC
.,TRBV18,TRBJ2-1,.,CASYGGTGNEQFF,TGTGCCAGCTACGGAGGGACGGGCAATGAGCAGTTCTTC
.,TRBV24-1,TRBJ2-2,many,CATNHANTGELFF,TGTGCCACCAATCACGCGAACACCGGGGAGCTGTTTTTT
TRBD1,TRBV6-6,TRBJ2-7,few,CASTPGGGTGLYEQYF,TGTGCCAGCACCCCGGGGGGTGGGACAGGGTTATACGAGCAGTACTTC
TRBD1,TRBV4-3,TRBJ1-2,few,CASSQNVAQGAYGYTF,TGCGCCAGCAGCCAAAATGTGGCACAGGGGGCTTATGGCTACACCTTC
TRBD1,TRBV7-2,TRBJ1-4,few,CASSFTGGSNEKLFF,TGTGCCAGCAGCTTCACAGGGGGGAGTAATGAAAAACTGTTTTTT
.,TRBV10-3,TRBJ1-2,.,CAIMQTGSHYGYTF,TGTGCCATCATGCAAACAGGATCTCACTATGGCTACACCTTC
.,TRBV6-2/TRBV6-3,TRBJ1-2,many,CASSPGWGAAGYTF,TGTGCCAGCAGCCCTGGATGGGGCGCTGCTGGCTACACCTTC
.,TRBV9,TRBJ2-1,.,CASSVGVGDNEQFF,TGTGCCAGCAGCGTAGGTGTGGGGGACAATGAGCAGTTCTTC
.,TRBV11-2,TRBJ2-3,.,CASSLVVTDTPYF,TGTGCCAGCAGCTTAGTCGTGACAGATACGCCGTATTTT
TRBD2,TRBV23-1,TRBJ2-1,.,CASSQSVLAGRGEQFF,TGCGCCAGCAGTCAATCGGTCCTAGCGGGGAGGGGTGAGCAGTTCTTC
TRBD2,TRBV9,TRBJ2-3,few,CASSVGLALDTQYF,TGTGCCAGCAGCGTAGGACTAGCTTTAGATACGCAGTATTTT
.,TRBV10-3,TRBJ2-3,.,CAISVISTDTQYF,TGTGCCATCAGTGTCATCTCCACAGATACGCAGTATTTT
.,TRBV3-1,TRBJ1-1,.,CASSQGSVNTEAFF,TGTGCCAGCAGCCAAGGATCGGTGAACACTGAAGCTTTCTTT
TRBD1,TRBV6-6,TRBJ1-3,.,CASSYLGTVSGNTIYF,TGTGCCAGCAGTTACCTCGGGACAGTCTCTGGAAACACCATATATTTT
.,TRBV6-5,TRBJ1-1,.,CASSPRTGGTEAFF,TGTGCCAGCAGTCCCCGAACTGGGGGCACTGAAGCTTTCTTT
TRBD2,TRBV30,TRBJ2-1,few,CAWSVPRSGATYNEQFF,TGTGCCTGGAGTGTACCCCGTAGCGGGGCCACCTACAATGAGCAGTTCTTC
.,TRBV2,TRBJ1-4,.,CASKPTGIGEKLFF,TGTGCCAGCAAACCGACAGGAATTGGTGAAAAACTGTTTTTT
TRBD1,TRBV27,TRBJ1-6,few,CASRPGQAYNSPLHF,TGTGCCAGCAGGCCGGGACAGGCCTATAATTCACCCCTCCACTTT
.,TRBV12-3/TRBV12-4,TRBJ2-2,.,CASSLAGIGELFF,TGTGCCAGCAGTTTGGCCGGAATCGGGGAGCTGTTTTTT
.,TRBV5-1,TRBJ1-1,few,CASSLATGNTEAFF,TGCGCCAGCAGCTTGGCCACAGGAAACACTGAAGCTTTCTTT
.,TRBV19,TRBJ1-5,few,CASSIEGRPNQPQHF,TGTGCCAGTAGTATAGAGGGGCGTCCCAATCAGCCCCAGCATTTT
TRBD2,TRBV6-1,TRBJ2-3,.,CASRGGGAPDTQYF,TGTGCCAGCAGGGGCGGGGGGGCCCCAGATACGCAGTATTTT
.,TRBV2,TRBJ2-2,.,CASSGVGDTGELFF,TGTGCCAGCAGTGGGGTCGGGGACACCGGGGAGCTGTTTTTT
.,TRBV19,TRBJ1-4,.,CASSIDGATNEKLFF,TGTGCCAGTAGTATCGACGGCGCAACTAATGAAAAACTGTTTTTT
.,TRBV4-1,TRBJ2-5,few,CASSPGPQQETQYF,TGCGCCAGCAGCCCGGGACCCCAGCAAGAGACCCAGTACTTC
.,TRBV30,TRBJ2-7,few,CAWSSSVEQYF,TGTGCCTGGAGCTCATCCGTGGAGCAGTACTTC
.,TRBV9,TRBJ2-3,few,CASSESTTSTDTQYF,TGTGCCAGCAGCGAATCGACTACTAGCACAGATACGCAGTATTTT
.,TRBV20-1,TRBJ2-1,many,CSARPPRYDEQFF,TGCAGTGCTAGGCCCCCTAGGTACGATGAGCAGTTCTTC
.,TRBV12-3/TRBV12-4,TRBJ2-5,few,CASSFGPPRETQYF,TGTGCCAGCAGTTTCGGGCCTCCCAGGGAGACCCAGTACTTC
.,TRBV7-9,TRBJ2-3,many,CASSPKDRDTDTQYF,TGTGCCAGCAGCCCCAAGGACCGAGACACAGATACGCAGTATTTT
TRBD2,TRBV9,TRBJ2-3,.,CASSPGRDSRHTQYF,TGTGCCAGCAGCCCAGGGAGGGACTCCCGCCATACGCAGTATTTT
.,TRBV5-1,TRBJ2-3,many,CASSPSVLSPLRTDTQYF,TGCGCCAGCAGCCCATCAGTCCTGAGTCCTCTAAGGACAGATACGCAGTATTTT
.,TRBV7-9,TRBJ1-2,many,CASSPEAYGYTF,TGTGCCAGCAGCCCTGAGGCCTATGGCTACACCTTC
TRBD1,TRBV30,TRBJ2-7,few,CAWGPGTAYEQYF,TGTGCCTGGGGCCCCGGGACAGCCTACGAGCAGTACTTC
.,TRBV19,TRBJ2-7,few,CASTSDRDLEQYF,TGTGCCAGTACCTCAGACCGAGACCTCGAGCAGTACTTC
TRBD1,TRBV12-3/TRBV12-4,TRBJ2-2,.,CASSFGQGTGELFF,TGTGCCAGCAGTTTTGGACAGGGCACCGGGGAGCTGTTTTTT
.,TRBV27,TRBJ2-7,.,CASSPGTFYEQYF,TGTGCCAGCAGCCCCGGGACCTTCTACGAGCAGTACTTC
.,TRBV20-1,TRBJ2-3,few,CSARWPSTDTQYF,TGCAGTGCCCGATGGCCATCCACAGATACGCAGTATTTT
TRBD1,TRBV18,TRBJ2-7,few,CASADRDEQYF,TGTGCCAGCGCTGACAGGGACGAGCAGTACTTC
TRBD2,TRBV6-6,TRBJ2-7,few,CATYERERYEQYF,TGTGCCACGTACGAGCGGGAGAGGTACGAGCAGTACTTC
TRBD2,TRBV5-1,TRBJ2-1,.,CASIQTSGGNEQFF,TGCGCCAGCATCCAGACTAGCGGGGGCAATGAGCAGTTCTTC
.,TRBV7-2,TRBJ2-5,.,CASSSMDQTQYF,TGTGCCAGCAGCTCTATGGACCAGACCCAGTACTTC
.,TRBV12-5,TRBJ1-2,few,CASGLVMSDGYTF,TGTGCTAGTGGTTTGGTGATGTCGGATGGCTACACCTTC